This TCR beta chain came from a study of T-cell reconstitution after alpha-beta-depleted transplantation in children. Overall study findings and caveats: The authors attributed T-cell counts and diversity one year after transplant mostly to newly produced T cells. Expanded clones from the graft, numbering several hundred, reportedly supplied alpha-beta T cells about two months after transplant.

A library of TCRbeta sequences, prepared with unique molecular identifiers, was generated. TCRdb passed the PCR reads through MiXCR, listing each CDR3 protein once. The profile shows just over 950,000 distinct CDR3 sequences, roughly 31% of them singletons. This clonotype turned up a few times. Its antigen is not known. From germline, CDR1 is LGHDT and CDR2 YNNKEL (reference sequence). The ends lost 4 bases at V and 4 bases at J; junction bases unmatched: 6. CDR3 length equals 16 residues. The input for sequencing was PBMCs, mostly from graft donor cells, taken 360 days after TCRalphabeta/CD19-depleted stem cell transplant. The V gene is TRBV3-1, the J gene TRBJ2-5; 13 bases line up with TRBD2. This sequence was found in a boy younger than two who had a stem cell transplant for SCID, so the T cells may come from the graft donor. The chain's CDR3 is CASSPRLAGGTETQYF. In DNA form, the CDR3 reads TGTGCCAGCAGCCCTCGACTAGCGGGGGGTACAGAGACCCAGTACTTC.